Sequencing of this T cell receptor (beta chain) was carried out in a study of cytomegalovirus exposure and HLA in healthy donors. PCR amplification relied on 60 Vbeta primers (plus 13 Jbeta primers). Sequenced by immunoSEQ multiplex PCR; TCRdb stores in-frame clones only, minus some. The sample table sets out roughly 120,000 clones. Study-level points and caveats: After further analysis at a later stage, 16,951 TCR beta sequences were associated with HLA alleles at 0.05 false discovery rate. The study listed some 160 cytomegalovirus-associated TCR beta chains. Later on, analysis showed that most CMV-associated TCR beta chains appeared to be HLA-restricted.

Concerning this clone itself: Antigen: not known.

The CDR3 length is 14 residues. From germline, CDR1 is SEHNR and CDR2 FQNEAQ (reference sequence). V shed 4 bases and J 1 base; nucleotides not matched to a gene: 1. This clonotype was sampled from a young man in good health and CMV-seronegative. The rearrangement uses TRBV7-9 and TRBJ1-2; 9 bases are a match to TRBD1. Specimen: PBMCs. The CDR3 reads CASSSTGGNYGYTF. In DNA form, the CDR3 reads TGTGCCAGCAGCTCGACAGGGGGTAACTATGGCTACACCTTC.